Listed here are 2 T cell receptor beta chains from one sample, sequenced in a study of cytotoxic CD8 clonotypes in ibrutinib-treated CLL. The method was immunoSEQ multiplex PCR; TCRdb's version includes in-frame clones alone and lacks a portion of them. Of 130,000 to 150,000 clones listed, over 60% are singletons. Sequenced here: PBMCs, sampled after 12 months of ibrutinib treatment. The receptors shown here come from a human donor with chronic lymphocytic leukemia.

This clone was detected only once. The genes are TRBV25-1 and TRBJ1-2; D is possibly TRBD1 (5 bases). CDR3 length: 13 residues. V lost 5 bases, J lost 3 bases, and 10 bases lay in between. Per germline, CDR1 MGHDK and CDR2 SYGVNS. This CDR3 reads CASSPGLDYGYTF. CDR3 sequence (DNA): TGTGCCAGCAGTCCGGGACTGGACTATGGCTACACCTTC.

This chain links TRBV28 with TRBJ2-7, with 7 nucleotides matching TRBD1. With V trimmed by 6 bases and J by 7 bases, 12 bases remained unmatched. CDR3 length: 14 residues. Looked up from germline, CDR1 is MDHEN and CDR2 is SYDVKM. This CDR3 is CASRPGQSVGEQYF. The CDR3 DNA reads TGTGCCAGCAGGCCGGGACAGAGTGTTGGGGAGCAGTACTTC. Filled out from reference TRBV28 and TRBJ2-7, the complete variable domain reads DVKVTQSSRYLVKRTGEKVFLECVQDMDHENMFWYRQDPGLGLRLIYFSYDVKMKEKGDIPEGYSVSREKKERFSLILESASTNQTSMYLCASRPGQSVGEQYFGPGTRLTVT.